The rows below give T cell receptor beta chains drawn from one sample of a study of blood T cell repertoires in COVID-19. Clones were sequenced by immunoSEQ multiplex PCR, and TCRdb holds only the in-frame ones, with some missing. The data contain around 300,000 clones, 85% to 90% of them singletons. Sequencing was done on a sample of PBMCs or T cells enriched from blood (not recorded which). All receptors come from a woman aged 55-69 years in a cohort exposed to, infected with or recovered from COVID-19 (not recorded which). CDR3s include the opening cysteine and the closing phenylalanine or tryptophan. D genes are given only for firm matches. Only part of the rows carry a size: once, few, many, or a class if the clone is expanded.

cdr3_length,j_call,d_call,v_call,clone_size,cdr3_aa,cdr3_nt
13,TRBJ2-3,NA,TRBV24-1,NA,CATSDGAGDTQYF,TGTGCCACCAGTGATGGGGCAGGAGATACGCAGTATTTT
13,TRBJ2-7,TRBD1,TRBV12-3/TRBV12-4,NA,CASSLGQGYEQYF,TGTGCCAGCAGTTTGGGACAGGGCTACGAGCAGTACTTC
13,TRBJ2-7,TRBD1,TRBV10-2,many,CATSGQGYSEQYF,TGCGCCACCTCGGGACAGGGCTACTCCGAGCAGTACTTC
15,TRBJ1-3,NA,TRBV28,NA,CASSLGGVDGNTIYF,TGTGCCAGCAGTTTAGGAGGGGTTGACGGAAACACCATATATTTT
13,TRBJ2-3,NA,TRBV3-1/TRBV3-2,NA,CASSLGAPDTQYF,TGTGCCAGCAGCCTCGGAGCCCCAGATACGCAGTATTTT
16,TRBJ2-5,TRBD2,TRBV24-1,NA,CATSDSSGGVQETQYF,TGTGCCACCAGTGATTCTAGCGGGGGAGTTCAAGAGACCCAGTACTTC
13,TRBJ1-5,NA,TRBV14,once,CASSQVPRGPQHF,TGTGCCAGCAGCCAAGTCCCTAGGGGGCCCCAGCATTTT
16,TRBJ2-7,NA,TRBV27,NA,CASSFLRSGFIYEQYF,TGTGCCAGCAGTTTTCTCCGGTCGGGGTTCATCTACGAGCAGTACTTC
17,TRBJ2-1,TRBD2,TRBV7-3,NA,CASSPQIGLGLRDEQFF,TGTGCCAGCAGCCCGCAGATAGGACTAGGATTGAGAGATGAGCAGTTCTTC
15,TRBJ2-1,TRBD2,TRBV5-4,NA,CASSLGAGGYNEQFF,TGTGCCAGCAGCCTAGGGGCGGGAGGCTACAATGAGCAGTTCTTC
11,TRBJ2-5,NA,TRBV11-2,once,CASSNPETQYF,TGTGCCAGCAGCAATCCGGAGACCCAGTACTTC
17,TRBJ2-7,TRBD2,TRBV7-2,NA,CASSLVELAGNNNEQYF,TGTGCCAGCAGCTTAGTAGAGCTAGCGGGAAATAACAACGAGCAGTACTTC
14,TRBJ2-3,NA,TRBV7-2,NA,CASTTGWGDGTQYF,TGTGCCAGCACCACGGGATGGGGGGATGGTACGCAGTATTTT
12,TRBJ1-2,NA,TRBV4-2,NA,CASSQSNYGYTF,TGTGCCAGCAGCCAGTCAAACTATGGCTACACCTTC
16,TRBJ2-6,NA,TRBV7-9,few,CASSQEEVSGANVLTF,TGTGCCAGCAGCCAGGAAGAAGTTTCTGGGGCCAACGTCCTGACTTTC
13,TRBJ1-2,NA,TRBV6-5,NA,CASSSARRDGYTF,TGTGCCAGCAGTAGTGCTCGGCGGGATGGCTACACCTTC
15,TRBJ2-1,NA,TRBV5-4,NA,CASSPDSPSYNEQFF,TGTGCCAGCAGCCCCGACAGCCCCTCCTACAATGAGCAGTTCTTC
17,TRBJ2-2,TRBD2,TRBV27,NA,CASSLPPLAGITGELFF,TGTGCCAGCAGTTTACCCCCACTAGCGGGGATCACCGGGGAGCTGTTTTTT
15,TRBJ1-6,NA,TRBV5-1,few,CASSWAGLDNSPLHF,TGCGCCAGCAGCTGGGCGGGACTGGATAATTCACCCCTCCACTTT
14,TRBJ1-6,NA,TRBV5-1,NA,CASSSGSSGSPLHF,TGCGCCAGCAGCTCCGGATCGTCGGGTTCACCCCTCCACTTT
13,TRBJ1-1,NA,TRBV7-3,NA,CASSPGGGTEAFF,TGTGCCAGCAGCCCCGGGGGGGGCACTGAAGCTTTCTTT
17,TRBJ2-2,NA,TRBV2,NA,CASSEAGAIAATGELFF,TGTGCCAGCAGTGAAGCGGGAGCAATAGCGGCCACCGGGGAGCTGTTTTTT
14,TRBJ2-5,NA,TRBV5-4,NA,CASSLDSFRETQYF,TGTGCCAGCAGCTTGGACAGTTTTCGGGAGACCCAGTACTTC
14,TRBJ2-7,TRBD1,TRBV5-1,NA,CASSEDRGLYEQYF,TGCGCCAGCAGCGAGGACAGGGGGCTGTACGAGCAGTACTTC
15,TRBJ1-1,NA,TRBV7-9,NA,CASSLAPRLNTEAFF,TGTGCCAGCAGCTTAGCCCCCAGACTTAACACTGAAGCTTTCTTT
16,TRBJ2-3,TRBD2,TRBV10-1,NA,CASSESSGRGTDTQYF,TGCGCCAGCAGTGAGTCTAGCGGGAGAGGAACAGATACGCAGTATTTT
13,TRBJ2-1,TRBD1,TRBV10-2,NA,CASTGQGGNEQFF,TGCGCCAGCACGGGACAGGGAGGAAATGAGCAGTTCTTC
14,TRBJ2-3,NA,TRBV5-6,NA,CASSLDSSTDTQYF,TGTGCCAGCAGCTTGGACAGTAGCACAGATACGCAGTATTTT
16,TRBJ1-1,TRBD1,TRBV5-1,NA,CASSSGTAKMNTEAFF,TGCGCCAGCAGCTCGGGGACAGCCAAAATGAACACTGAAGCTTTCTTT
15,TRBJ2-7,NA,TRBV4-2,many,CASSQDRSSTYEQYF,TGTGCCAGCAGCCAAGATCGGTCTTCAACCTACGAGCAGTACTTC
13,TRBJ2-3,NA,TRBV30,NA,CAWSVNRADTQYF,TGTGCCTGGAGTGTTAACAGGGCAGATACGCAGTATTTT
14,TRBJ2-7,NA,TRBV28,once,CASSPGLAGYEQYF,TGTGCCAGCAGTCCGGGACTGGCGGGATACGAGCAGTACTTC
16,TRBJ1-2,TRBD1,TRBV24-1,NA,CATSDTSRDRGGGYTF,TGTGCCACCAGTGATACTTCCCGGGACAGGGGAGGTGGCTACACCTTC
18,TRBJ2-6,TRBD1,TRBV28,NA,CASSLRWQGAGGANVLTF,TGTGCCAGCAGTTTACGGTGGCAGGGGGCGGGAGGGGCCAACGTCCTGACTTTC
16,TRBJ2-2,TRBD2,TRBV7-2,NA,CASSLGSGRVAGELFF,TGTGCCAGCAGCTTAGGTAGCGGGAGGGTAGCCGGGGAGCTGTTTTTT
13,TRBJ1-2,NA,TRBV24-1,NA,CATSADSVYGYTF,TGTGCCACCAGTGCGGACAGTGTCTATGGCTACACCTTC
16,TRBJ1-4,TRBD1,TRBV27,once,CASSLHGTVLNEKLFF,TGTGCCAGCAGTTTACATGGGACAGTCTTAAATGAAAAACTGTTTTTT
11,TRBJ2-3,NA,TRBV24-1,NA,CATSGQGTQYF,TGTGCCACCAGTGGTCAGGGTACGCAGTATTTT
15,TRBJ1-4,NA,TRBV19,once,CASSIGQGTNEKLFF,TGTGCCAGTAGTATAGGGCAGGGCACTAATGAAAAACTGTTTTTT
15,TRBJ2-2,TRBD1,TRBV19,many,CASNVGTGGTGELFF,TGTGCCAGTAATGTCGGGACAGGGGGTACCGGGGAGCTGTTTTTT
19,TRBJ1-1,NA,TRBV28,once,CASSYLWGDVVNMNTEAFF,TGTGCCAGCAGCTATCTATGGGGGGACGTCGTTAACATGAACACTGAAGCTTTCTTT
15,TRBJ2-1,NA,TRBV5-4,NA,CASSSGGGAHNEQFF,TGTGCCAGCAGCTCCGGGGGAGGCGCCCACAATGAGCAGTTCTTC
17,TRBJ2-3,TRBD1,TRBV15,NA,CATSRDYGTGATDTQYF,TGTGCCACCAGCAGAGATTATGGGACAGGGGCTACAGATACGCAGTATTTT
14,TRBJ2-5,NA,TRBV7-2,NA,CASSLVGGDATQYF,TGTGCCAGCAGCTTAGTAGGAGGGGACGCGACCCAGTACTTC
13,TRBJ2-2,NA,TRBV20-1,NA,CSASPPGFGELFF,TGCAGTGCTAGTCCTCCAGGTTTCGGGGAGCTGTTTTTT
15,TRBJ2-1,NA,TRBV6-2/TRBV6-3,NA,CASSYVELGYNEQFF,TGTGCCAGCAGTTACGTAGAACTAGGCTACAATGAGCAGTTCTTC
18,TRBJ2-3,NA,TRBV30,NA,CAWSVQGPNSYGTDTQYF,TGTGCCTGGAGTGTACAGGGTCCTAACTCTTACGGCACAGATACGCAGTATTTT
15,TRBJ1-1,TRBD1,TRBV6-5,once,CASSVGTGANTEAFF,TGTGCCAGCAGCGTGGGGACAGGGGCGAACACTGAAGCTTTCTTT
15,TRBJ2-7,NA,TRBV28,NA,CASSLTSDSLYEQYF,TGTGCCAGCAGCCTAACCTCGGACAGTCTATACGAGCAGTACTTC
15,TRBJ1-1,NA,TRBV2,once,CASSEATGSNTEAFF,TGTGCCAGCAGTGAAGCTACAGGGTCGAACACTGAAGCTTTCTTT
14,TRBJ2-3,TRBD2,TRBV28,NA,CASSSGISADTQYF,TGTGCCAGCAGTAGCGGGATCTCCGCAGATACGCAGTATTTT